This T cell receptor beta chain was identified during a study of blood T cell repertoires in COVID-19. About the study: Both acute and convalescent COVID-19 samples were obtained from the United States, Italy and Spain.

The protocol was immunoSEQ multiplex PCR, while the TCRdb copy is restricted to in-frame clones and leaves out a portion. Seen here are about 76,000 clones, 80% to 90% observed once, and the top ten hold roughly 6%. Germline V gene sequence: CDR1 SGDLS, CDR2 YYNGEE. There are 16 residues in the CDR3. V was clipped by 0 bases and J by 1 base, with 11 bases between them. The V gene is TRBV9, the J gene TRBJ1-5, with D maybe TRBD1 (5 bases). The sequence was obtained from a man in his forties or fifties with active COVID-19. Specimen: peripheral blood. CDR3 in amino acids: CASSVDGRASNQPQHF. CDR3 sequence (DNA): TGTGCCAGCAGCGTAGATGGCAGGGCGAGCAATCAGCCCCAGCATTTT.